The clone carrying this T cell receptor beta chain was observed many times. The sample belongs to a study of HIV-infected children after antiretroviral therapy interruption. The TCR library was built from RNA with a 3' RACE protocol and unique molecular identifiers. MiXCR, run by TCRdb on the 3' RACE reads, gives a single entry per CDR3 protein. The table records around 15,000 distinct CDR3 sequences, around 3.7% of them present only once. Treatment of the sample: PENTA 11 planned treatment interruption arm or continuous ART arm. Trimming removed 1 base at V and 0 bases at J, with 12 bases between. CDR1 is KGHSH, CDR2 LQKENI, per germline. The CDR3 contains 16 residues.

Specimen: CD45RA+ CD4+ T cells from PBMCs, collected from a donor given antiretroviral therapy, either interrupted or continuous. Subset noted: naive CD4+ CD45RA+ CD45RO- T cells. This chain links TRBV18 with TRBJ1-1; D is unresolved. This receptor was obtained from a child aged 2 to 17 with HIV. CDR3: CASSPLRPVMNTEAFF. The CDR3, as DNA: TGTGCCAGCTCACCACTTCGGCCAGTCATGAACACTGAAGCTTTCTTT.